These 23 T cell receptor beta chains came from one sample sequenced in a study of blood T cell repertoires in COVID-19 (dated by TCRdb to 2018 to 2021). Receptor libraries were prepared by the immunoSEQ multiplex PCR assay. Sourced from immuneACCESS, this table was stored by TCRdb with only in-frame sequences that have V and J called. A share of the clones is absent; for the studies checked, an unresolved V gene accounts for under half, and the remainder has no known explanation. Counted in this sample were approximately 74,000 clones; 75% to 90% of them appeared once. The ten largest clones capture approximately 2.5% of the sample. The sample comprised peripheral blood. These receptors all stem from an elderly man with active or convalescent COVID-19.

This chain connects TRBV10-1 to TRBJ2-1; 14 nucleotides match TRBD2. CDR1 is WNHNN, CDR2 SYGVQD, per germline (reference sequence). This CDR3 has 14 amino acids. V lost 4 bases to trimming and J lost 16 bases; unmatched junction nucleotides: 9. The CDR3 sequence: CASSASGLAGDIFF. The CDR3 DNA is TGCGCCAGCAGTGCTTCGGGACTAGCGGGAGATATTTTCTTC.

CDR3 nucleotides: TGTGCCGTCGCGGGACAGGCCGACGAGCAGTACTTC. It is translated as CAVAGQADEQYF. The V and J genes are TRBV10-3 and TRBJ2-7; the match to TRBD1 covers 8 bases. Unmatched junction bases numbered 8, after V lost 11 bases and J lost 5 bases. The CDR3 length is 12 residues. From germline, CDR1 is ENHRY and CDR2 SYGVKD.

The chain employs TRBV13 and TRBJ2-7; 9 bases agree with TRBD1. The germline V gene encodes CDR1 PRHDT and CDR2 FYEKMQ (reference sequence). The CDR3 has 13 residues. V shed 5 bases and J 7 bases; nucleotides not matched to a gene: 6. The CDR3, as DNA: TGTGCCAGCAGCCAACAGGGGGCTGGAGAGCAGTACTTC. Its protein product is CASSQQGAGEQYF.

The rearrangement links TRBV18 to TRBJ2-7; D gene uncertain. Trimming left V 1 base short and J 0 bases short, with 7 bases between. Germline V gene data show CDR1 as KGHSH and CDR2 as LQKENI. The CDR3 has 14 amino acids. CDR3 nucleotide sequence: TGTGCCAGCTCACCACAGTTAGACTCCTACGAGCAGTACTTC. It encodes CASSPQLDSYEQYF. Full variable domain (missing parts from reference TRBV18 and TRBJ2-7): NAGVMQNPRHLVRRRGQEARLRCSPMKGHSHVYWYRQLPEEGLKFMVYLQKENIIDESGMPKERFSAEFPKEGPSILRIQQVVRGDSAAYFCASSPQLDSYEQYFGPGTRLTVT.

V and J are TRBV18 and TRBJ2-1; D might be TRBD1 (5 bases). Germline V gene data show CDR1 as KGHSH and CDR2 as LQKENI. V lost 6 bases and J lost 9, with 21 bases in between. CDR3 size: 15 residues. The CDR3 DNA reads TGTGCCAGCTCGCCCCTTTGGGGCCGTATCGTTGAGCAGTTCTTC. The encoded protein is CASSPLWGRIVEQFF.

The chain links TRBV5-4 to TRBJ1-2, with D tentatively TRBD1 (5 bases). In germline, CDR1 is SGHNT, CDR2 YYREEE (reference sequence). Trimming removed 0 bases from V and 2 bases from J, with 11 bases in between. There are 15 residues in the CDR3. Here the CDR3 DNA reads TGTGCCAGCAGCTTGGGGGGGGGATCCAACTATGGCTACACCTTC. Its protein is CASSLGGGSNYGYTF. The full variable domain, completed using reference TRBV5-4 and TRBJ1-2, is ETGVTQSPTHLIKTRGQQVTLRCSSQSGHNTVSWYQQALGQGPQFIFQYYREEENGRGNFPPRFSGLQFPNYSSELNVNALELDDSALYLCASSLGGGSNYGYTFGSGTRLTVV.

The chain links TRBV2 to TRBJ1-5, with TRBD1 matching over 7 bases. Germline CDR1 and CDR2: SNHLY and FYNNEI. Germline trimming cut 6 bases from V and 6 bases from J; bases unmatched to any gene: 11. The CDR3 loop spans 15 amino acids. CDR3 DNA sequence: TGTGCCAGCAGAGGCCTCAGGGGGAACACTCAGCCCCAGCATTTT. This codes for CASRGLRGNTQPQHF.

CDR3 residues: CASSESGISYEQYF. DNA for the CDR3: TGTGCCAGCAGTGAATCGGGTATCTCCTACGAGCAGTACTTC. The chain combines TRBV6-1 with TRBJ2-7; D is unclear. The CDR3 has 14 residues. V was trimmed by 2 bases and J by 0 bases, leaving 8 bases between them. Germline V gene data show CDR1 as MNHNS and CDR2 as SASEGT.

The J gene is TRBJ2-7, the V gene TRBV7-8, with D tentatively TRBD1 (5 bases). The ends were cut back, 1 base at V and 4 bases at J, with 11 bases in the middle. Germline V gives CDR1 SGHVS, CDR2 FQNEAQ. The CDR3 loop spans 14 amino acids. The CDR3 reads CASSLDSRVYEQYF. As DNA, the CDR3 is TGTGCCAGCAGCTTAGATTCCAGGGTGTACGAGCAGTACTTC.

This clone was seen once. This rearrangement joins TRBV5-1 to TRBJ2-1; 9 bases match TRBD1. Per the germline V gene, CDR1 is SGHRS and CDR2 is YFSETQ. The CDR3 sequence is 15 residues long. The trim removed 7 bases at V and 3 bases at J, leaving 8 bases unmatched. The CDR3 bases are TGCGCCAGCCACATAAAGGGACAGGGCTACAATGAGCAGTTCTTC. This codes for CASHIKGQGYNEQFF.

In this sample, this clone turned up a few times. The chain uses TRBV27 and TRBJ2-2, with TRBD1 matching 10 bases. CDR1 is MNHEY and CDR2 is SMNVEV in the germline V gene (reference sequence). This CDR3 contains 15 residues. V shed 5 bases, J shed 5 bases, and the junction held 5 bases outside the gene matches. The CDR3 region is CASSRQGASTGELFF. The CDR3 region has the DNA TGTGCCAGCAGTAGACAGGGGGCGAGTACCGGGGAGCTGTTTTTT.

On this clone itself: The junction departs from the called germline gene at one end, perhaps through a read error. The chain combines TRBV7-7 with TRBJ1-5; D gene ambiguous. The germline gives CDR1 SSHAT, CDR2 FNYEAQ (reference sequence). CDR3 length: 21 amino acids. CDR3 residues: CASSLEFLQRINFFGNQPQHF. In DNA form, the CDR3 reads TGTGCTAGCAGCTTAGAATTCTTACAGAGAATAAATTTCTTCGGCAATCAGCCCCAGCATTTT.

This sequence joins TRBV5-6 and TRBJ2-6; 7 bases agree with TRBD2. CDR3 length equals 19 residues. Per germline, CDR1 SGHDT and CDR2 YYEEEE. The V and J ends lost 2 bases and 1 base, in that order; junction bases with no gene match: 12. CDR3 residues: CASSFWRETGPSGANVLTF. The DNA of the CDR3 is TGTGCCAGCAGCTTTTGGCGGGAGACCGGTCCTTCTGGGGCCAACGTCCTGACTTTC.

The J gene is TRBJ1-4, the V gene TRBV21-1. TRBV21-1 has pseudogene status. CDR3 length equals 12 residues. The DNA for the CDR3 is TGTGCCAGCAGCAAGGACTTGGAAAAACTGTTTTTT. Encoded protein: CASSKDLEKLFF.

V is TRBV19 and J is TRBJ2-6, with 8 bases that match TRBD1. The J segment lost 0 bases and the V segment lost 3 bases, leaving 7 bases of the junction unmatched. This CDR3 is 18 amino acids long. Germline CDR1 reads LNHDA; CDR2 reads SQIVND (reference sequence). CDR3 amino acids: CASSIADRGGSGANVLTF. For the CDR3, the DNA is TGTGCCAGTAGTATCGCCGACAGGGGTGGCTCTGGGGCCAACGTCCTGACTTTC.

The V call is TRBV4-2, the J call TRBJ2-7; TRBD2 is a possible D gene (6 bases). The V and J ends lost 0 bases and 3 bases respectively, with 9 bases between them. The CDR3 contains 14 residues. Germline CDR1 is LGHNA and CDR2 is YNFKEQ. The CDR3 region is CASSQDGGNYEQYF. CDR3 DNA: TGTGCCAGCAGCCAAGACGGGGGAAACTACGAGCAGTACTTC.

The V gene is TRBV27, the J gene TRBJ1-1, with TRBD1 as a possible D gene (6 bases). This CDR3 has 15 amino acids. The V and J ends lost 2 bases and 0 bases respectively, with 10 bases between them. Germline V gene data show CDR1 as MNHEY and CDR2 as SMNVEV (reference sequence). CDR3 in amino acids: CASSLGRGVNTEAFF. The CDR3 DNA is TGTGCCAGCAGTTTAGGCAGGGGAGTGAACACTGAAGCTTTCTTT.

This chain uses TRBV6-1 with TRBJ2-3; 10 nucleotides align to TRBD1. V gave up 1 base and J gave up 4 bases; unmatched junction bases: 2. This CDR3 has 15 amino acids. Germline assignment: CDR1 MNHNS and CDR2 SASEGT. This CDR3 reads CASSEGDRGADTQYF. The CDR3 DNA sequence: TGTGCCAGCAGTGAAGGGGACAGGGGTGCAGATACGCAGTATTTT.

The gene calls are TRBV6-6 and TRBJ2-7, with 11 bases fitting TRBD2. In germline, CDR1 is MNHNY, CDR2 SVGAGI (reference sequence). With V trimmed by 6 bases and J by 5 bases, 9 bases remained unmatched. The CDR3 is made up of 15 amino acids. CDR3 sequence: CASSPTSGSNNEQYF. The CDR3 DNA sequence: TGTGCCAGCAGCCCCACTAGCGGGAGCAACAACGAGCAGTACTTC.

The V gene is TRBV11-3, the J gene TRBJ2-7; possibly TRBD1 for D (6 bases). This CDR3 has 15 residues. V lost 5 bases to trimming and J lost 2 bases, with 16 bases between them. Germline V CDR1 and CDR2: SGHNT, YENEEA. This CDR3 reads CASSELQGWAYEQYF. DNA for the CDR3: TGTGCCAGCAGCGAATTACAGGGATGGGCCTACGAGCAGTACTTC. Supplemented by reference TRBV11-3 and TRBJ2-7, the full variable domain reads EAGVVQSPRYKIIEKKQPVAFWCNPISGHNTLYWYLQNLGQGPELLIRYENEEAVDDSQLPKDRFSAERLKGVDSTLKIQPAELGDSAVYLCASSELQGWAYEQYFGPGTRLTVT.

The V and J genes are TRBV30 and TRBJ1-4, with D perhaps matching TRBD1 (6 bases). The CDR3 totals 15 residues. The germline CDR1 and CDR2 sequences are GTSNPN and SVGIG (reference sequence). Trimming shortened V by 0 bases and J by 1 base, and 9 bases separated the two germline ends. CDR3 in DNA: TGTGCCTGGAGTGTAGGGGGGGGAACTAATGAAAAACTGTTTTTT. Its translation: CAWSVGGGTNEKLFF.

This clone was counted between two and nine times. The chain carries TRBV5-5 and TRBJ2-3; tentative D call: TRBD2 (6 bases). Trimming removed 2 bases at V and 6 bases at J, with 13 bases between. CDR1 SGHKS and CDR2 YYEKEE come from the germline V gene (reference sequence). The CDR3 totals 14 residues. The CDR3 region is CASSFLSRGDTQYF. The DNA of the CDR3 is TGTGCCAGCAGCTTCCTCTCCCGGGGGGATACGCAGTATTTT.

V gene TRBV7-8 combines with J gene TRBJ1-5; D might be TRBD1 (5 bases). Trimming stripped 4 bases from V and 1 base from J, with 11 bases between. The CDR3 consists of 15 residues. Germline V lookup: CDR1 SGHVS, CDR2 FQNEAQ. For the CDR3, the DNA is TGTGCCAGCAGCTACTTGGGGGGAAGCAATCAGCCCCAGCATTTT. Translating gives CASSYLGGSNQPQHF.